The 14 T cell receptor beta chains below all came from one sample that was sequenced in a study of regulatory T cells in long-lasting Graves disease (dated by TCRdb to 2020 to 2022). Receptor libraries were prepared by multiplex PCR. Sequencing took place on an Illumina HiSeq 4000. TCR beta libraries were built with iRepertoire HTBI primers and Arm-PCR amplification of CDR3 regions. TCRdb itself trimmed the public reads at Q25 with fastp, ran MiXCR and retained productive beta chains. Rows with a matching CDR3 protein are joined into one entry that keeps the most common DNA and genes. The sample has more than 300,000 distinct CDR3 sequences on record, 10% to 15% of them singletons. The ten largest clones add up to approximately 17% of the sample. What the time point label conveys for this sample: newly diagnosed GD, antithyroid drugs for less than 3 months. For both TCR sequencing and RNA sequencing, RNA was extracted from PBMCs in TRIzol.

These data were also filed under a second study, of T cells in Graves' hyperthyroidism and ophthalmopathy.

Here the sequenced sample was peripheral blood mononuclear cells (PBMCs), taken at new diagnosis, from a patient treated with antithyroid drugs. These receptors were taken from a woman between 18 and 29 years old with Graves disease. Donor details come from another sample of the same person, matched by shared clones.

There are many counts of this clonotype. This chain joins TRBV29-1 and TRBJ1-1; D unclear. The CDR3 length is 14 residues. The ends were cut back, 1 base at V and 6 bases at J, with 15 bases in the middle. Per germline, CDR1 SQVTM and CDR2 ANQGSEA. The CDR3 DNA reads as TGCAGCGTTGAAGGGTCGGGGTTGGGCGCTGAAGCTTTCTTT. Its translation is CSVEGSGLGAEAFF.

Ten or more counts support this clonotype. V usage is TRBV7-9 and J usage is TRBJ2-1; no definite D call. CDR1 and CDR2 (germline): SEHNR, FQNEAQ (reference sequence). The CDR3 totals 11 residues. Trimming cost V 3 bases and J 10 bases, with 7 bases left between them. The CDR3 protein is CASSFLWEQFF. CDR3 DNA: TGTGCCAGCAGCTTCCTTTGGGAGCAGTTCTTC.

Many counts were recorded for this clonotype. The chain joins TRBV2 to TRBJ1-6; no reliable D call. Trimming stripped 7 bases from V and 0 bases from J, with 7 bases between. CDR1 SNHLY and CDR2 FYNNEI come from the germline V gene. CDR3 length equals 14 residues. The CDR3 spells CASKKGSYNSPLHF. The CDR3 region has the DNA TGTGCCAGCAAAAAGGGCTCCTATAATTCACCCCTCCACTTT.

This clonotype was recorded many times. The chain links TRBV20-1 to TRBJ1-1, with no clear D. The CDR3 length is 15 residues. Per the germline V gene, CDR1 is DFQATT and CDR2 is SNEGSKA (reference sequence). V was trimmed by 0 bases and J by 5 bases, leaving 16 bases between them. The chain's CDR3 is CSARDATSPGTEAFF. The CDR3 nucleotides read TGCAGTGCTAGAGATGCTACCAGCCCGGGGACTGAAGCTTTCTTT.

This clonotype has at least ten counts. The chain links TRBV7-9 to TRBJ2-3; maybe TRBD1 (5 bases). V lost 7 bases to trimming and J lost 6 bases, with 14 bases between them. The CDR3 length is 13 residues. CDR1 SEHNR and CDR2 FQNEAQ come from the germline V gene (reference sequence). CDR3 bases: TGTGCCAGCACCCTTCTGTCAGGGGATACGCAGTATTTT. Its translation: CASTLLSGDTQYF.

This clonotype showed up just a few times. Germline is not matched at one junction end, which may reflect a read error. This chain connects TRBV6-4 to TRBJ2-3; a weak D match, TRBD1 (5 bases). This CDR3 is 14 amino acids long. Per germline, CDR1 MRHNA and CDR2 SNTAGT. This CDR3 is CASSGRGLTGTQYF. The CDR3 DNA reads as TGTGCCAGCAGTGGAAGGGGCCTCACAGGTACGCAGTATTTT.

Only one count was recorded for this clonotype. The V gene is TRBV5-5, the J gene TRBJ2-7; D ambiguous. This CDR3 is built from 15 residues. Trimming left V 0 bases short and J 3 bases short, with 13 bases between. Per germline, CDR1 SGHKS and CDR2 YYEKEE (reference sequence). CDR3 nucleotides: TGTGCCAGCAGCTTGGTTGGAAGTCGACTCTACGAGCAGTACGTC. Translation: CASSLVGSRLYEQYV.

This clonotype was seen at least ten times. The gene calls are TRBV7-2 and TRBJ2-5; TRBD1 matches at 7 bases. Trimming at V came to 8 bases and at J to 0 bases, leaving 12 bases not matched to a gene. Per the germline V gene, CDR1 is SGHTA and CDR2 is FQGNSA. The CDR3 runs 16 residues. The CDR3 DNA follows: TGTGCCAGCTCGAACCCGGACAGGCCGTACCAAGAGACCCAGTACTTC. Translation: CASSNPDRPYQETQYF.

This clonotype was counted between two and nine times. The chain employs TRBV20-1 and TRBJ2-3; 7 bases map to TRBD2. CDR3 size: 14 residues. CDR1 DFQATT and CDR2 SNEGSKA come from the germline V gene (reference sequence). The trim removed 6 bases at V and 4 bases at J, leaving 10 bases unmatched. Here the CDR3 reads CSAHPGGVSDTQYF. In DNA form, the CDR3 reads TGCAGTGCGCACCCGGGAGGCGTGTCAGATACGCAGTATTTT.

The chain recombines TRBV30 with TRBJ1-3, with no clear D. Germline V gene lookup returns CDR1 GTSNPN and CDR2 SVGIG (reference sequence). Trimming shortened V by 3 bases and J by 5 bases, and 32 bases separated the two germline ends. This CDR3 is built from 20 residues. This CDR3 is CAWSLKRLGFLRSTRNTIYF. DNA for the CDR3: TGTGCCTGGAGCCTCAAGAGATTAGGGTTTCTGCGTTCCACGCGAAACACCATATATTTT.

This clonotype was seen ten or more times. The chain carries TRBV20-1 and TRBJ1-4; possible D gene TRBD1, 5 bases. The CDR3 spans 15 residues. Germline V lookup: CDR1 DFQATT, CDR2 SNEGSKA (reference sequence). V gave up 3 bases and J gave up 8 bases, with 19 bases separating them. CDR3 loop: CSASHLGGSSEKLFF. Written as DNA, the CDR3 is TGCAGTGCTAGTCACCTCGGGGGGTCCAGCGAAAAACTGTTTTTT.

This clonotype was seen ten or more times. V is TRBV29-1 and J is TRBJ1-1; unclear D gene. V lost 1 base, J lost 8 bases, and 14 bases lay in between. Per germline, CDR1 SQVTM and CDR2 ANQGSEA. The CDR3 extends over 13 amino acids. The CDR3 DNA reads TGCAGCGTTGAAGGTCGGCTTAGAAGGGAAGCTTTCTTT. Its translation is CSVEGRLRREAFF. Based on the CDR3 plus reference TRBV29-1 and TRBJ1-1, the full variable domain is SAVISQKPSRDICQRGTSLTIQCQVDSQVTMMFWYRQQPGQSLTLIATANQGSEATYESGFVIDKFPISRPNLTFSTLTVSNMSPEDSSIYLCSVEGRLRREAFFGQGTRLTVV.

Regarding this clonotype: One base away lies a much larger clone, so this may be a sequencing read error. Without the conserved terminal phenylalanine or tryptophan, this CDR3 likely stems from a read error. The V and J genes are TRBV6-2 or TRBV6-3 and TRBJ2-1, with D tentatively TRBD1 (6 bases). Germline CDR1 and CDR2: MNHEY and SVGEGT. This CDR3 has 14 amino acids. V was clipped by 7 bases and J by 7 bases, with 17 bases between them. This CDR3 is CASMIFQGKNEQFL. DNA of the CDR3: TGTGCCAGCATGATATTCCAGGGGAAGAATGAGCAGTTCTTA.

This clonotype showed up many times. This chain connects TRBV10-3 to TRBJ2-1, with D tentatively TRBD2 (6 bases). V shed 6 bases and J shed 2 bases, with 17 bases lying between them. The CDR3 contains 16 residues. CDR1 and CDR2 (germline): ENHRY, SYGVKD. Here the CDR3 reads CAIRPSGSAPYNEQFF. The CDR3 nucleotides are TGTGCCATCAGACCGAGCGGGTCCGCCCCCTACAATGAGCAGTTCTTC.